This TCR beta chain was captured by sequencing in a study of T cell repertoires in cytomegalovirus infection. TCRdb independently ran MiXCR on the reads; one entry per CDR3 protein. The sample gives just over 300,000 distinct CDR3 sequences, 15% to 20% of which show up once; around 12% is in the top ten. Study results and caveats: CMV-specific HLA-C-restricted TCR beta clonotypes dominated the ex vivo response.

The trim removed 3 bases at V and 9 bases at J, leaving 9 bases unmatched. From germline, CDR1 is MNHNY and CDR2 SVGAGI (reference sequence). CDR3 length: 15 residues. To note about this clonotype: Its antigen is unidentified.

The sample was PBMCs. This clonotype was obtained from a human donor in good health (CMV status not recorded). Some clones in this sample may be carry-over from other donors' samples. The rearrangement joins TRBV6-6 to TRBJ1-5, with 9 bases matching TRBD1. Written as DNA, the CDR3 is TGTGCCAGCAGTTATGGACAGGGGCCCAAGCGGCCCCAGCATTTT. Its translation is CASSYGQGPKRPQHF.